Each of the 11 T cell receptor beta chains below was sequenced from the same sample in a study of blood T cell repertoires in COVID-19. This table comes from immunoSEQ multiplex PCR, and its TCRdb copy is limited to in-frame clones, with some not included. The sample has under 200,000 clones, 80% seen once; the top ten hold approximately 7%. Specimen: peripheral blood. Every receptor here comes from a man in his sixties or seventies with active or convalescent COVID-19.

The rearrangement links TRBV6-1 to TRBJ2-1; 9 positions match TRBD2. J was trimmed by 0 bases and V by 1 base; bases with no gene match: 4. Germline V gene data show CDR1 as MNHNS and CDR2 as SASEGT. The CDR3 runs 17 residues. This CDR3 is CASSEVLAGASYNEQFF. As DNA, the CDR3 is TGTGCCAGCAGTGAAGTGTTAGCGGGGGCCTCCTACAATGAGCAGTTCTTC.

The chain uses TRBV11-2 and TRBJ1-5, with a possible D match to TRBD1 (5 bases). Per the germline V gene, CDR1 is SGHAT and CDR2 is FQNNGV. V lost 5 bases and J lost 5, with 16 bases in between. The CDR3 sequence is 15 residues long. CDR3 residues: CASSAQGQEYQPQHF. CDR3 coding DNA: TGTGCCAGCAGCGCGCAGGGCCAGGAGTATCAGCCCCAGCATTTT.

The J gene is TRBJ2-3, the V gene TRBV7-8; no clear D. Per the germline V gene, CDR1 is SGHVS and CDR2 is FQNEAQ. The CDR3 is 18 amino acids. Trimming took off 1 base at V and 0 bases at J, with 17 bases between the two ends. The CDR3 nucleotides read TGTGCCAGCAGCTTAGGCTCGGTAAGCGAGTCTAGCACAGATACGCAGTATTTT. Its protein product is CASSLGSVSESSTDTQYF.

This clone was recorded once. The rearrangement links TRBV4-1 to TRBJ1-2; TRBD1 aligns across 9 bases. The CDR3 has 17 amino acids. CDR1 is MGHRA and CDR2 is YSYEKL in the germline V gene. Trimming took 2 bases from V and 8 from J; bases not matched to a gene: 15. CDR3 sequence: CASSQPTRDRERRGYTF. CDR3 sequence (DNA): TGCGCCAGCAGCCAACCTACCCGGGACAGGGAGCGCCGGGGCTACACCTTC.

A single count supports this clone. The CDR3 nucleotides read TGTGCCAGCATCAGGGAATATGAAGCTTTCTTT. It encodes CASIREYEAFF. The chain uses TRBV2 and TRBJ1-1; D possibly corresponds to TRBD1 (5 bases). The V end lost 7 bases, the J end lost 7 bases, and 10 bases lay between the germline ends. The CDR3 is made up of 11 amino acids. The germline V gene encodes CDR1 SNHLY and CDR2 FYNNEI. Complete variable domain (other parts from reference TRBV2 and TRBJ1-1): EPEVTQTPSHQVTQMGQEVILRCVPISNHLYFYWYRQILGQKVEFLVSFYNNEISEKSEIFDDQFSVERPDGSNFTLKIRSTKLEDSAMYFCASIREYEAFFGQGTRLTVV.

This clone was seen a few times. V gene TRBV3-1 (or the pseudogene TRBV3-2) combines with J gene TRBJ2-7; 9 nucleotides align to TRBD2. Germline CDR1 is LGHDT and CDR2 is YNNKEL (reference sequence). The J segment lost 6 bases and the V segment lost 4 bases, leaving 13 bases of the junction unmatched. The CDR3 spans 16 residues. CDR3 bases: TGTGCCAGCAGCCTTGGCAGCGGGAGGATGTGGGGCGAGCAGTACTTC. Translated, it gives CASSLGSGRMWGEQYF.

The V call is TRBV5-4, the J call TRBJ1-1; tentative D call: TRBD1 (5 bases). The CDR3 consists of 14 residues. Trimming removed 4 bases at V and 10 bases at J, with 20 bases between. Per the germline V gene, CDR1 is SGHNT and CDR2 is YYREEE (reference sequence). In DNA, the CDR3 is TGTGCCAGCAGCGTGGATGCGACAGCACAAGGAGCTTTCTTT. Translating gives CASSVDATAQGAFF.

This rearrangement joins TRBV10-3 to TRBJ2-3; TRBD1 agrees at 7 bases. Germline V gene lookup returns CDR1 ENHRY and CDR2 SYGVKD. Trimming at V came to 9 bases and at J to 2 bases, leaving 5 bases not matched to a gene. This CDR3 has 13 amino acids. Here the CDR3 reads CAIGQESTDTQYF. For the CDR3, the DNA is TGTGCCATTGGACAGGAATCCACAGATACGCAGTATTTT.

The V call is TRBV27, the J call TRBJ2-7, with 10 bases aligning to TRBD2. V shed 7 bases and J 4 bases; nucleotides not matched to a gene: 16. This CDR3 has 17 amino acids. Germline V CDR1 and CDR2: MNHEY, SMNVEV (reference sequence). In DNA, the CDR3 is TGTGCCAGCACCCCGGGACTAGCGCCCACCTTCGTTTACGAGCAGTACTTC. It yields the protein CASTPGLAPTFVYEQYF.

In this sample, this clone turned up once. This chain uses TRBV10-3 with TRBJ1-6; no definite D call. The CDR3 covers 15 residues. CDR1 and CDR2 from the germline V gene are ENHRY and SYGVKD. Between the trimmed V and J ends, which lost 1 base and 7 bases, there was a span of 11 bases. The CDR3 DNA reads as TGTGCCATCAGTGAGTTAGAGGGCCGGAATTCACCCCTCCACTTT. Translating gives CAISELEGRNSPLHF.

This clone was found many times. The J gene is TRBJ2-2, the V gene TRBV4-3, with 8 bases matching TRBD1. The V and J ends lost 0 bases and 5 bases, in that order; junction bases with no gene match: 11. The germline gives CDR1 LGHNA, CDR2 YSLEER. This CDR3 region has 18 residues. The CDR3: CASSQDPPGGLGTGELFF. CDR3 DNA: TGCGCCAGCAGCCAAGATCCCCCAGGGGGCTTAGGGACCGGGGAGCTGTTTTTT.